Shown below are 30 T cell receptor beta chains from a single sample sequenced in a study of T cell responses to AZD1222 COVID-19 vaccine. Repertoires were generated with immunoSEQ multiplex PCR, while TCRdb's copy carries only in-frame clones and drops some. This sample yields roughly 150,000 clones, of which roughly 92% are seen a single time; roughly 2.3% belongs to the top ten. Sequences were derived from peripheral blood, sampled on day 0 of AZD1222 vaccination. The receptors stem from an adult in good health.

The table lists this clone with a count of one. The rearrangement joins TRBV5-1 to TRBJ2-1, with TRBD2 matching 8 bases. Germline V CDR1 and CDR2: SGHRS, YFSETQ. V shed 4 bases and J 7 bases; nucleotides not matched to a gene: 13. CDR3 length: 16 amino acids. The CDR3 sequence: CASSAQGAGAGNEQFF. The CDR3 DNA is TGCGCCAGCAGCGCTCAGGGAGCGGGGGCCGGTAATGAGCAGTTCTTC.

The chain carries TRBV10-3 and TRBJ1-1, with D possibly being TRBD1 (6 bases). The germline gives CDR1 ENHRY, CDR2 SYGVKD. The CDR3 has 14 amino acids. Trimming took 1 base from V and 13 from J, leaving 19 bases between them. CDR3 DNA sequence: TGTGCCATCAGTGAGTTATCTGGACAGCCGCGCTATTTCTTT. Amino acid sequence: CAISELSGQPRYFF.

This rearrangement joins TRBV19 to TRBJ1-6, with TRBD1 matching 7 bases. The ends lost 6 bases at V and 4 bases at J; junction bases unmatched: 6. CDR3 length equals 15 residues. In germline, CDR1 is LNHDA, CDR2 SQIVND (reference sequence). In DNA, the CDR3 is TGTGCCAGTAGCGCGGGGACAGCTTATAATTCACCCCTCCACTTT. This sequence encodes CASSAGTAYNSPLHF.

This clone was counted between two and nine times. The rearrangement uses TRBV28 and TRBJ1-4; 9 positions match TRBD1. This CDR3 is 18 amino acids long. V shed 5 bases and J 0 bases; nucleotides not matched to a gene: 10. CDR1 and CDR2 (germline): MDHEN, SYDVKM. CDR3 sequence: CASSRRRGQGATNEKLFF. CDR3 nucleotide sequence: TGTGCCAGCAGTCGCCGTAGGGGACAGGGCGCAACTAATGAAAAACTGTTTTTT.

The chain has TRBV20-1 and TRBJ2-5; D is undetermined. Trimming took off 0 bases at V and 8 bases at J, with 7 bases between the two ends. CDR3 length: 11 amino acids. The germline CDR1 and CDR2 sequences are DFQATT and SNEGSKA (reference sequence). The CDR3 here is CSARDWVTQYF. CDR3 bases: TGCAGTGCTAGAGATTGGGTAACCCAGTACTTC.

The V gene is TRBV5-6, the J gene TRBJ1-2, with 7 bases aligning to TRBD1. V dropped 0 bases and J dropped 4; count of bases not matched to a gene: 3. CDR3 length: 14 residues. The germline gives CDR1 SGHDT, CDR2 YYEEEE. This CDR3 reads CASSLEDRSYGYTF. As DNA, the CDR3 is TGTGCCAGCAGCTTGGAGGACAGGAGCTATGGCTACACCTTC.

This clone has a single count. In DNA, the CDR3 is TGTGCCACCAGTGATCTGCGACAGCCATATGGCTACACCTTC. This encodes CATSDLRQPYGYTF. This chain uses TRBV24-1 with TRBJ1-2; a weak D match, TRBD1 (5 bases). The germline gives CDR1 KGHDR, CDR2 SFDVKD. V was trimmed by 3 bases and J by 5 bases, leaving 12 bases between them. The CDR3 runs 14 residues.

This clone is a singleton in its sample. This rearrangement joins TRBV2 to TRBJ2-5; TRBD2 matches at 7 bases. Trimming cost V 6 bases and J 5 bases; bases outside gene matches: 15. This CDR3 comprises 16 residues. Germline V CDR1 and CDR2: SNHLY, FYNNEI. The CDR3 bases are TGTGCCAGCAGCCTACAGCTAGCGGTTGGGGGGGAGACCCAGTACTTC. It is translated as CASSLQLAVGGETQYF.

The chain is built from TRBV19 and TRBJ1-5; 9 bases fit TRBD1. The CDR3 is 18 residues long. V dropped 4 bases and J dropped 0; count of bases not matched to a gene: 10. CDR1 and CDR2 from the germline V gene are LNHDA and SQIVND (reference sequence). The CDR3 here is CASSTTGTGRGSNQPQHF. The CDR3 DNA follows: TGTGCCAGTAGTACCACCGGGACAGGGAGGGGTAGCAATCAGCCCCAGCATTTT.

The J gene is TRBJ1-2, the V gene TRBV7-8; no clear D. Germline CDR1 and CDR2: SGHVS and FQNEAQ. Deletions cut 5 bases from V and 7 bases from J, with 17 bases between. The CDR3 has 14 amino acids. CDR3 DNA sequence: TGTGCCAGCAGCAGTGGGTTCGTCGTGCGTGGCTACACCTTC. Amino acids: CASSSGFVVRGYTF.

This chain joins TRBV28 and TRBJ1-1; TRBD1 agrees at 9 bases. This CDR3 has 14 amino acids. J lost 4 bases, V lost 6 bases, and 6 bases had no gene match. The germline V gene has CDR1 MDHEN and CDR2 SYDVKM. The DNA for the CDR3 is TGTGCCAGCAGCAACAGGGGGCTCACCACTGAAGCTTTCTTT. This codes for CASSNRGLTTEAFF.

The chain couples TRBV14 to TRBJ2-7; no clear D. Germline CDR1 reads SGHDN; CDR2 reads FVKESK. V was pared by 1 base and J by 5 bases, with 9 bases between. This CDR3 is built from 13 residues. This chain's CDR3 is CASSQGPQDEQYF. The CDR3 DNA reads as TGTGCCAGCAGCCAAGGACCTCAGGACGAGCAGTACTTC.

V gene TRBV7-8 combines with J gene TRBJ1-2; D call uncertain. The CDR3 has 15 residues. V lost 1 base, J lost 4 bases, and 13 bases lay in between. Germline V gene sequence: CDR1 SGHVS, CDR2 FQNEAQ. CDR3 nucleotide sequence: TGTGCCAGCAGCTTAGAAACGATAGATCCCTATGGCTACACCTTC. It specifies CASSLETIDPYGYTF.

This chain joins TRBV2 and TRBJ1-3; 9 bases line up with TRBD1. This CDR3 region has 14 residues. Germline CDR1 is SNHLY and CDR2 is FYNNEI. The trim removed 7 bases at V and 9 bases at J, leaving 10 bases unmatched. The CDR3 reads CASNTGGPRGTIYF. As DNA, the CDR3 is TGTGCCAGCAATACAGGGGGCCCTCGGGGCACCATATATTTT.

This chain uses TRBV2 with TRBJ2-2, with 7 bases identical to TRBD1. Trimming removed 6 bases from V and 7 bases from J; junction bases left unmatched: 5. CDR1 and CDR2 from the germline V gene are SNHLY and FYNNEI. CDR3 length equals 13 residues. The CDR3 DNA follows: TGTGCCAGCAGCGGGACAGTTTACGGGGAGCTGTTTTTT. This translates into CASSGTVYGELFF.

The chain is built from TRBV6-2 or TRBV6-3 and TRBJ1-1; 7 nucleotides match TRBD1. Germline V gene lookup returns CDR1 MNHEY and CDR2 SVGEGT. The V and J ends lost 0 bases and 0 bases, in that order; junction bases with no gene match: 19. The CDR3 runs 21 residues. The CDR3 reads CASSYSTYKSGQFFMNTEAFF. The CDR3 DNA reads as TGTGCCAGCAGTTACTCGACCTATAAGTCGGGACAGTTTTTCATGAACACTGAAGCTTTCTTT.

The V call is TRBV5-4, the J call TRBJ2-3; 7 bases fit TRBD2. Looked up from germline, CDR1 is SGHNT and CDR2 is YYREEE (reference sequence). The trim removed 1 base at V and 4 bases at J, leaving 6 bases unmatched. CDR3 length equals 15 residues. In DNA, the CDR3 is TGTGCCAGCAGCTTGTCTAGCGGCCGGGCAGATACGCAGTATTTT. Amino acid sequence: CASSLSSGRADTQYF.

The gene calls are TRBV7-9 and TRBJ1-6; possibly TRBD1 for D (5 bases). The germline V gene has CDR1 SEHNR and CDR2 FQNEAQ (reference sequence). The CDR3 spans 14 residues. The V end lost 5 bases, the J end lost 9 bases, and 14 bases lay between the germline ends. The CDR3: CASSHLARGSPLHF. DNA of the CDR3: TGTGCCAGCAGCCACCTGGCGAGGGGTTCACCCCTCCACTTT.

The chain recombines TRBV7-2 with TRBJ2-3, with 12 bases that match TRBD2. Trimming cost V 2 bases and J 14 bases; bases outside gene matches: 5. This CDR3 contains 13 residues. Germline V lookup: CDR1 SGHTA, CDR2 FQGNSA. The CDR3 reads CASSLQLAGGGYF. Written as DNA, the CDR3 is TGTGCCAGCAGCTTACAACTAGCGGGGGGAGGGTATTTT. Together with reference TRBV7-2 and TRBJ2-3, the CDR3 gives the full variable domain: GAGVSQSPSNKVTEKGKDVELRCDPISGHTALYWYRQSLGQGLEFLIYFQGNSAPDKSGLPSDRFSAERTGGSVSTLTIQRTQQEDSAVYLCASSLQLAGGGYFGPGTRLTVL.

The rearrangement joins TRBV10-3 to TRBJ2-2; the D gene is possibly TRBD2 (6 bases). CDR3 length: 16 residues. Germline V gene lookup returns CDR1 ENHRY and CDR2 SYGVKD. Trimming stripped 3 bases from V and 0 bases from J, with 11 bases between. CDR3 coding DNA: TGTGCCATCAGTGACGGCCCGGGGGCGAACACCGGGGAGCTGTTTTTT. It codes for CAISDGPGANTGELFF.

The chain uses TRBV30 and TRBJ1-6, with TRBD1 as a possible D gene (5 bases). V was shortened by 0 bases and J by 8 bases, with 14 bases between the two germline ends. This CDR3 is built from 15 residues. CDR1 GTSNPN and CDR2 SVGIG come from the germline V gene (reference sequence). CDR3 amino acids: CAWSVLGAGDSPLHF. Written as DNA, the CDR3 is TGTGCCTGGAGTGTACTTGGGGCGGGGGATTCACCCCTCCACTTT.

The rearrangement uses TRBV9 and TRBJ2-7; 9 nucleotides align to TRBD2. The germline V gene has CDR1 SGDLS and CDR2 YYNGEE. Trimming cost V 0 bases and J 7 bases; bases outside gene matches: 8. The CDR3 extends over 15 amino acids. CDR3 amino acids: CASSVVGGGAEEQYF. For the CDR3, the DNA is TGTGCCAGCAGCGTAGTAGGCGGGGGGGCCGAGGAGCAGTACTTC.

The chain links TRBV2 to TRBJ1-5, with TRBD1 as a possible D gene (5 bases). The length of the CDR3 is 15 residues. Trimming took 5 bases from V and 1 from J, leaving 12 bases between them. Per germline, CDR1 SNHLY and CDR2 FYNNEI. The chain's CDR3 is CASSRERGSNQPQHF. The CDR3 DNA reads TGTGCCAGCAGTAGGGAGCGGGGGAGCAATCAGCCCCAGCATTTT.

The CDR3 protein is CASSPGGEQFF. Here the CDR3 DNA reads TGTGCCAGCAGTCCCGGCGGAGAGCAGTTCTTC. This chain uses TRBV6-6 with TRBJ2-1; no definite D call. CDR3 size: 11 residues. V lost 5 bases and J 10 bases, leaving 9 bases between the germline ends. Germline CDR1 is MNHNY and CDR2 is SVGAGI (reference sequence).

The CDR3 region has the DNA TGTGCCAGCAGTCACCCGGGGAACACTGAAGCTTTCTTT. This codes for CASSHPGNTEAFF. V usage is TRBV12-3 or TRBV12-4 and J usage is TRBJ1-1; D gene uncertain. The CDR3 spans 13 residues. The ends were cut back, 5 bases at V and 1 base at J, with 8 bases in the middle.

The rearrangement uses TRBV11-3 and TRBJ2-2, with a tentative D call TRBD2 (7 bases). Between the trimmed V and J ends, which lost 1 base and 7 bases, there was a span of 10 bases. Germline assignment: CDR1 SGHNT and CDR2 YENEEA. CDR3 length equals 14 residues. The CDR3 loop reads CASSLGGGGGELFF. In DNA form, the CDR3 reads TGTGCCAGCAGCTTAGGGGGGGGCGGCGGGGAGCTGTTTTTT.

This rearrangement joins TRBV9 to TRBJ1-2; 9 bases match TRBD1. V lost 0 bases and J lost 5; bases outside the gene matches: 5. The CDR3 has 15 amino acids. CDR1 SGDLS and CDR2 YYNGEE come from the germline V gene. The CDR3 is CASSVDRGQGYGYTF. CDR3 DNA sequence: TGTGCCAGCAGCGTAGACAGGGGGCAAGGGTATGGCTACACCTTC.

The chain joins TRBV28 to TRBJ2-7; 9 positions match TRBD1. The CDR3 sequence is 15 residues long. Trimming took 3 bases from V and 2 from J; bases not matched to a gene: 5. CDR1 and CDR2 from the germline V gene are MDHEN and SYDVKM. The CDR3, as DNA: TGTGCCAGCAGTTTCCCCGGGACAGGGACCTACGAGCAGTACTTC. It specifies CASSFPGTGTYEQYF.

The rearrangement links TRBV5-6 to TRBJ2-7, with D possibly called TRBD1 or TRBD2 (5 bases each). The germline V and J ends were trimmed by 3 bases and 1 base, with 11 bases remaining between them. Germline CDR1 reads SGHDT; CDR2 reads YYEEEE. The CDR3 has 14 amino acids. The CDR3 DNA reads as TGTGCCAGCAGCTGGGACCAGGGTTCCTACGAGCAGTACTTC. Translating gives CASSWDQGSYEQYF.

The CDR3 bases are TGCGCCAGCAGCCTGTCCCAGGGACAAACGAACACTGAAGCTTTCTTT. This codes for CASSLSQGQTNTEAFF. The genes are TRBV4-1 and TRBJ1-1, with D possibly matching TRBD1 (6 bases). This CDR3 spans 16 amino acids. Germline CDR1 MGHRA, CDR2 YSYEKL. Trimming pared 4 bases from V and 1 base from J, leaving 16 bases between.